This T cell receptor (beta chain) emerged from a study of T cells after yellow fever vaccination. A single record per CDR3 protein comes from TCRdb applying MiXCR to the 5' RACE reads. The data contain approximately 150,000 distinct CDR3 sequences, about 7.7% of them singletons. Findings and limits, study-wide: The bulk population could contribute abundant contaminating clonotypes to FACS-sorted repertoires. The study re-detected most primary-vaccination clones after the booster (approximately 96% CD4, just over 85% CD8).

The CDR3 is 13 residues long. Germline assignment: CDR1 MNHEY and CDR2 SVGEGT. Trimming shortened V by 6 bases and J by 4 bases, and 12 bases separated the two germline ends. This clonotype was recorded at least ten times. Its target is not known. The TCR comes from a man aged 25-40 years who received the YFV17D yellow fever vaccine. V usage is TRBV6-2 or TRBV6-3 and J usage is TRBJ1-1, with a possible D match to TRBD1 (5 bases). Specimen: CD4+ T cells sorted from PBMCs, collected 5 days after the yellow fever booster vaccination. CDR3 sequence: CASSPAGGTEAFF. The CDR3, as DNA: TGTGCCAGCAGCCCGGCGGGGGGCACTGAAGCTTTCTTT.